Listed below are T cell receptor beta chains from one sample, sequenced in a study of cytomegalovirus exposure and HLA in healthy donors. The repertoire was sequenced with immunoSEQ multiplex PCR; TCRdb's copy has only in-frame clones and lacks some. Among 130,000 to 150,000 clones listed, approximately 83% were seen once. Input material: PBMCs. The receptors were gathered from a man aged 40-50 years in good health and CMV-seropositive. The CDR3 runs from the conserved cysteine through the conserved F or W. D genes are given only for firm matches. Clone size appears in some rows only: once, few, many, or a class for an expanded clone.

TRBD1	once	TRBV27	TRBJ1-1	CASSATGGNTEAFF	TGTGCCAGCAGTGCTACAGGGGGGAACACTGAAGCTTTCTTT
NA	few	TRBV5-4	TRBJ2-2	CASSSVRAAGELFF	TGTGCCAGCAGCTCCGTGAGGGCGGCCGGGGAGCTGTTTTTT
TRBD1	NA	TRBV29-1	TRBJ2-5	CSAGTGVETQYF	TGCAGCGCCGGGACAGGGGTGGAGACCCAGTACTTC
TRBD2	NA	TRBV6-4	TRBJ2-2	CASSDSLAGGDTGELFF	TGTGCCAGCAGTGACTCCCTAGCGGGAGGAGACACCGGGGAGCTGTTTTTT
NA	few	TRBV10-2	TRBJ2-3	CASSDTRGTDTQYF	TGCGCCAGCAGTGATACCCGGGGCACAGATACGCAGTATTTT
NA	few	TRBV25-1	TRBJ2-3	CASSARRGQGTDTQYF	TGTGCCAGCAGTGCCCGCCGGGGACAAGGCACAGATACGCAGTATTTT
TRBD2	NA	TRBV19	TRBJ2-6	CASSRGLAGGSGANVLTF	TGTGCCAGTAGTAGAGGACTAGCGGGAGGCTCTGGGGCCAACGTCCTGACTTTC
TRBD1	few	TRBV5-4	TRBJ1-2	CASSGSLGQRVDYGYTF	TGTGCCAGCAGCGGAAGCCTGGGACAGCGAGTGGACTATGGCTACACCTTC
TRBD1	NA	TRBV7-9	TRBJ1-1	CASSRTMTGSTEAFF	TGTGCCAGCAGCCGGACGATGACAGGGAGCACTGAAGCTTTCTTT
TRBD2	NA	TRBV4-2	TRBJ2-3	CASSQEAGGTDTQYF	TGTGCCAGCAGCCAAGAAGCGGGGGGCACAGATACGCAGTATTTT
NA	NA	TRBV27	TRBJ2-1	CASSLRELEYNEQFF	TGTGCCAGCAGTCTCCGGGAGCTCGAATACAATGAGCAGTTCTTC
NA	NA	TRBV5-1	TRBJ2-3	CASSLVGRTDTQYF	TGCGCCAGCAGCTTGGTTGGCAGGACAGATACGCAGTATTTT
NA	NA	TRBV7-2	TRBJ2-1	CASSPTRFHEQFF	TGTGCCAGCAGCCCGACTAGGTTCCATGAGCAGTTCTTC